The rows below give T cell receptor beta chains drawn from one sample of a study of blood T cell repertoires in COVID-19. The protocol was immunoSEQ multiplex PCR, while the TCRdb copy is restricted to in-frame clones and leaves out a portion. The table records about 250,000 clones, approximately 78% of them present only once. Material: PBMCs or T cells enriched from blood (not recorded which). The receptors here all came from a middle-aged man who had been exposed to COVID-19. Each CDR3 is given with its conserved first and last residue. A D gene is named only where the DNA matches it firmly. Not all rows give a size; the values are once, few, many and, for expanded clones, a class.

TRBV19	TRBD1	.	TRBJ2-1	CASSIFFGQGAVEQFF	TGTGCCAGTAGTATTTTCTTCGGACAGGGGGCGGTTGAGCAGTTCTTC
TRBV6-5	.	once	TRBJ2-5	CASSYSPRGVRETQYF	TGTGCCAGCAGTTACTCGCCCAGGGGAGTAAGAGAGACCCAGTACTTC
TRBV5-1	TRBD2	.	TRBJ2-3	CASSFVVAGGGDTQYF	TGCGCCAGCAGCTTTGTAGTAGCGGGAGGGGGAGATACGCAGTATTTT
TRBV12-3/TRBV12-4	.	.	TRBJ1-3	CASREGGNTIYF	TGTGCCAGCAGGGAGGGAGGAAACACCATATATTTT
TRBV7-9	.	.	TRBJ1-5	CASSLKGINQPQHF	TGTGCCAGCAGCTTAAAGGGGATCAATCAGCCCCAGCATTTT
TRBV19	TRBD1	.	TRBJ2-5	CASDSHRGETQYF	TGTGCCAGCGATTCCCACAGGGGAGAGACCCAGTACTTC
TRBV12-3/TRBV12-4	.	.	TRBJ1-1	CASSLNQGTEAFF	TGTGCCAGCAGTTTAAATCAGGGCACTGAAGCTTTCTTT
TRBV5-1	TRBD2	.	TRBJ2-3	CASSRTGRGSAEYTQYF	TGCGCCAGCAGCAGAACAGGTCGCGGGAGCGCCGAGTATACGCAGTATTTT
TRBV5-1	.	.	TRBJ1-2	CASSLAGAVNYGYTF	TGCGCCAGCAGCTTGGCAGGGGCCGTTAACTATGGCTACACCTTC
TRBV6-5	.	.	TRBJ1-1	CASSPPGRGKAFF	TGTGCCAGCAGTCCGCCTGGTCGGGGGAAAGCTTTCTTT
TRBV7-8	TRBD2	few	TRBJ2-1	CASSLGQGLVNNEQFF	TGTGCCAGCAGCTTAGGGCAGGGACTAGTTAACAATGAGCAGTTCTTC
TRBV25-1	.	.	TRBJ1-5	CASSERGDQPQHF	TGTGCCAGCAGTGAACGCGGGGATCAGCCCCAGCATTTT
TRBV19	.	.	TRBJ2-2	CASSAPGVTGELFF	TGTGCCAGTAGTGCCCCAGGGGTGACCGGGGAGCTGTTTTTT
TRBV29-1	.	.	TRBJ2-5	CSVTEQALGGTQYF	TGCAGCGTGACCGAACAGGCGCTGGGGGGGACCCAGTACTTC
TRBV12-3/TRBV12-4	.	few	TRBJ1-1	CASSFVRVFF	TGTGCCAGCAGTTTTGTTCGGGTTTTCTTT
TRBV18	.	.	TRBJ1-5	CASSPRGNDNQPQHF	TGTGCCAGCTCACCGCGGGGGAACGACAATCAGCCCCAGCATTTT
TRBV19	.	.	TRBJ1-5	CASKVRWGGDQPQHF	TGTGCCAGTAAAGTTAGGTGGGGGGGCGATCAGCCCCAGCATTTT
TRBV11-2	.	.	TRBJ2-7	CASSLLPGLQYF	TGTGCCAGCAGCTTATTACCGGGACTGCAGTACTTC
TRBV19	.	.	TRBJ2-5	CASSPQDSVEETQYF	TGTGCCAGTAGTCCCCAGGACTCCGTGGAAGAGACCCAGTACTTC
TRBV7-6	TRBD2	.	TRBJ2-5	CASSPGRLSGKQETQYF	TGTGCCAGCAGTCCAGGAAGATTAAGCGGGAAACAAGAGACCCAGTACTTC
TRBV30	TRBD1	.	TRBJ2-2	CAGKTGGNSGELFF	TGTGCGGGTAAAACAGGGGGTAATTCCGGGGAGCTGTTTTTT
TRBV30	.	.	TRBJ2-2	CALNSNTGELFF	TGTGCCTTAAACTCGAACACCGGGGAGCTGTTTTTT
TRBV5-1	.	.	TRBJ1-2	CASSPRGGGYTF	TGCGCCAGCAGCCCCAGGGGCGGGGGCTACACCTTC
TRBV6-1	.	few	TRBJ2-7	CASSEAGGRFNEQYF	TGTGCCAGCAGTGAAGCAGGAGGCAGATTTAACGAGCAGTACTTC
TRBV18	.	.	TRBJ2-7	CASSPFSPGRSSYEQYF	TGTGCCAGCTCACCATTTTCCCCAGGGCGGAGCTCCTACGAGCAGTACTTC
TRBV2	.	once	TRBJ1-5	CASSDQGRNQPQHF	TGTGCCAGCAGTGACCAAGGGAGAAATCAGCCCCAGCATTTT
TRBV7-3	.	few	TRBJ2-7	CASSLSGGRYEQYF	TGTGCCAGCAGCTTAAGTGGGGGCCGGTACGAGCAGTACTTC
TRBV7-3	TRBD2	.	TRBJ2-3	CASSSLAGEGDTQYF	TGTGCCAGCAGCTCCCTAGCGGGAGAGGGGGATACGCAGTATTTT
TRBV7-3	.	.	TRBJ1-6	CASSDLPQGLDSPLHF	TGTGCCAGCAGCGACCTTCCACAGGGTTTAGATTCACCCCTCCACTTT
TRBV11-2	TRBD1	.	TRBJ1-2	CASSPGTVAGYTF	TGTGCCAGCAGCCCCGGGACAGTAGCTGGCTACACCTTC
TRBV25-1	.	.	TRBJ2-1	CASSESLGREQFF	TGTGCCAGCAGTGAATCCCTGGGGAGAGAGCAGTTCTTC
TRBV5-6	TRBD1	.	TRBJ1-3	CASSSDRGFTIYF	TGTGCCAGCAGCTCGGACAGGGGATTTACCATATATTTT
TRBV3-1/TRBV3-2	.	.	TRBJ1-3	CASSQELSLSGNTIYF	TGTGCCAGCAGCCAAGAATTAAGCCTCTCTGGAAACACCATATATTTT
TRBV21-1	.	.	TRBJ2-6	CASSKGPGRTEDSGANVLTF	TGTGCCAGCAGCAAAGGTCCCGGGAGGACAGAAGACTCTGGGGCCAACGTCCTGACTTTC
TRBV9	.	few	TRBJ1-6	CASSVAGSPLHF	TGTGCCAGCAGCGTAGCTGGCTCACCCCTCCACTTT
TRBV30	TRBD1	once	TRBJ1-4	CAWSPTGTGLEKLFF	TGTGCCTGGAGTCCGACCGGGACAGGGCTTGAAAAACTGTTTTTT
TRBV11-3	.	.	TRBJ2-1	CASSLLLSSYNEQFF	TGTGCCAGCAGCTTACTCCTAAGCTCCTACAATGAGCAGTTCTTC
TRBV29-1	TRBD2	.	TRBJ2-3	CSHSGGTDTQYF	TGCAGCCATAGCGGGGGCACAGATACGCAGTATTTT
TRBV11-2	TRBD1	.	TRBJ1-6	CASSLGQGISVHF	TGTGCCAGCAGCCTTGGACAGGGGATTAGCGTCCACTTT
TRBV4-1	TRBD2	.	TRBJ2-2	CASSHYKGLAAGELFF	TGCGCCAGCAGCCACTATAAGGGACTAGCTGCCGGGGAGCTGTTTTTT
TRBV6-2/TRBV6-3	.	.	TRBJ1-3	CASSYGTPISGNTIYF	TGTGCCAGCAGTTACGGGACACCAATCTCTGGAAACACCATATATTTT
TRBV3-1/TRBV3-2	TRBD2	.	TRBJ2-7	CASSTATSGIYEQYF	TGTGCCAGCAGCACGGCGACTAGCGGGATCTACGAGCAGTACTTC
TRBV7-8	.	.	TRBJ2-7	CASSPYSSYEQYF	TGTGCCAGCAGCCCGTACAGCTCCTACGAGCAGTACTTC
TRBV7-9	.	.	TRBJ2-7	CASSFDTYEQYF	TGTGCCAGCAGCTTCGACACCTACGAGCAGTACTTC
TRBV29-1	.	.	TRBJ2-5	CSAADWLETQYF	TGCAGCGCCGCCGATTGGCTGGAGACCCAGTACTTC
TRBV6-5	.	.	TRBJ1-5	CASSYSGFGNQPQHF	TGTGCCAGCAGTTACTCCGGGTTTGGCAATCAGCCCCAGCATTTT
TRBV30	.	.	TRBJ1-1	CAQSVGPNTEAFF	TGTGCCCAGTCCGTGGGCCCGAACACTGAAGCTTTCTTT
TRBV19	.	.	TRBJ2-6	CASSIRGRKISGANVLTF	TGTGCCAGTAGTATTAGAGGGAGAAAAATCTCTGGGGCCAACGTCCTGACTTTC
TRBV19	.	.	TRBJ2-5	CASRPPTGAVETQYF	TGTGCCAGTAGACCCCCTACGGGAGCGGTAGAGACCCAGTACTTC
TRBV11-3	TRBD2	.	TRBJ2-3	CAIKAGVADTQYF	TGTGCCATAAAAGCGGGAGTTGCGGATACGCAGTATTTT
TRBV19	.	.	TRBJ1-5	CASREQGPQHF	TGTGCCAGTAGGGAGCAGGGGCCCCAGCATTTT